Listed here are 15 T cell receptor beta chains from one sample, sequenced in a study of blood T cell repertoires in COVID-19. Profiled with immunoSEQ multiplex PCR; TCRdb holds only in-frame clones, not every one. Of 150,000 to 180,000 clones in the sample, about 89% were seen once. Input material: peripheral blood. Receptor source: a man aged 45-65 years with acute or convalescent COVID-19.

The chain recombines TRBV9 with TRBJ2-3, with D possibly matching TRBD2 (6 bases). Germline loops: CDR1 SGDLS, CDR2 YYNGEE. V was clipped by 2 bases and J by 6 bases, with 16 bases between them. The CDR3 covers 15 residues. The CDR3 is CASSVGGLSTDTQYF. The CDR3 DNA follows: TGTGCCAGCAGCGTGGGGGGACTTAGTACGGATACGCAGTATTTT.

The chain uses TRBV27 and TRBJ2-1; the D is unclear. The germline V gene has CDR1 MNHEY and CDR2 SMNVEV (reference sequence). Trimming removed 5 bases from V and 5 bases from J, with 19 bases in between. The CDR3 has 16 amino acids. The CDR3 bases are TGTGCCAGCAGTCCCGCGTATGGTAGTGAGAACAATGAGCAGTTCTTC. Translating gives CASSPAYGSENNEQFF.

The rearrangement links TRBV2 to TRBJ2-5; TRBD1 aligns across 8 bases. The V gene's germline CDR1 is SNHLY and CDR2 FYNNEI. The CDR3 loop spans 13 amino acids. V shed 5 bases, J shed 4 bases, and the junction held 3 bases outside the gene matches. CDR3 sequence: CASSTGTGETQYF. As DNA, the CDR3 is TGTGCCAGCAGTACCGGGACAGGAGAGACCCAGTACTTC.

The rearrangement uses TRBV11-2 and TRBJ1-6; D ambiguous. CDR3 length: 13 residues. In germline, CDR1 is SGHAT, CDR2 FQNNGV. V lost 2 bases and J lost 4, with 3 bases in between. The CDR3 is CASSLQYNSPLHF. In DNA form, the CDR3 reads TGTGCCAGCAGCTTACAGTATAATTCACCCCTCCACTTT.

The chain combines TRBV27 with TRBJ1-5; perhaps TRBD1 as D (6 bases). This CDR3 region has 16 residues. Germline V gives CDR1 MNHEY, CDR2 SMNVEV (reference sequence). Trimming cost V 6 bases and J 6 bases, with 21 bases left between them. The CDR3 reads CASSPGGTGFTQPQHF. DNA of the CDR3: TGTGCCAGCAGCCCGGGAGGAACAGGGTTCACTCAGCCCCAGCATTTT.

J is TRBJ2-1 and V is TRBV12-5; 8 bases align to TRBD2. The junction had 7 bases not matched to a gene; V was cut back by 3 bases and J by 0 bases. The CDR3 runs 17 residues. In germline, CDR1 is LGHNT, CDR2 FRNRAP. The CDR3 DNA reads as TGTGCTAGTGGTTTTGGTAGCCTAGCGGGCTCCTACAATGAGCAGTTCTTC. This sequence encodes CASGFGSLAGSYNEQFF.

In this sample, this clone turned up once. V usage is TRBV6-2 or TRBV6-3 and J usage is TRBJ1-5; D ambiguous. The germline CDR1 and CDR2 sequences are MNHEY and SVGEGT. This CDR3 has 18 residues. The ends were cut back, 5 bases at V and 2 bases at J, with 22 bases in the middle. This CDR3 is CASSVCGSGPGCNQPQHF. The CDR3 DNA follows: TGTGCCAGCAGTGTTTGCGGGTCCGGGCCAGGTTGCAATCAGCCCCAGCATTTT.

V usage is TRBV6-5 and J usage is TRBJ2-3, with D perhaps TRBD2 (6 bases). Germline CDR1 and CDR2: MNHEY and SVGAGI. The ends were cut back, 6 bases at V and 3 bases at J, with 16 bases in the middle. This CDR3 is 15 amino acids long. This CDR3 reads CASSSRLEITDTQYF. CDR3 nucleotides: TGTGCCAGCAGCAGTCGACTAGAGATAACAGATACGCAGTATTTT.

The CDR3 region is CASSRTYEQYF. DNA of the CDR3: TGTGCCAGCAGTCGTACCTACGAGCAGTACTTC. The rearrangement links TRBV28 to TRBJ2-7; no definite D call. V was shortened by 5 bases and J by 2 bases, with 4 bases between the two germline ends. The CDR3 contains 11 residues. Germline-derived CDR1 and CDR2 are MDHEN and SYDVKM.

The chain combines TRBV5-4 with TRBJ1-4; D is unclear. The V and J ends lost 5 bases and 2 bases respectively, with 13 bases between them. CDR3 length: 15 amino acids. Germline V lookup: CDR1 SGHNT, CDR2 YYREEE (reference sequence). CDR3 bases: TGTGCCAGCAGTCGGCGCCCGGAGACTAATGAAAAACTGTTTTTT. This translates into CASSRRPETNEKLFF.

This clone is a singleton in its sample. The CDR3 region is CAIREAGGRTDTQYF. CDR3 coding DNA: TGTGCCATCAGGGAAGCGGGGGGCCGCACAGATACGCAGTATTTT. V gene TRBV10-3 combines with J gene TRBJ2-3; TRBD2 agrees at 9 bases. CDR3 length equals 15 residues. The germline V gene encodes CDR1 ENHRY and CDR2 SYGVKD. V was clipped by 6 bases and J by 1 base; unmatched bases: 5.

V gene TRBV19 combines with J gene TRBJ2-7, with TRBD2 matching 8 bases. The V gene end was trimmed by 3 bases and the J gene end by 6 bases; junction bases not matched to a gene: 7. Germline V CDR1 and CDR2: LNHDA, SQIVND (reference sequence). This CDR3 is built from 14 residues. The CDR3 is CASSISGRAAEQYF. CDR3 bases: TGTGCCAGTAGTATTTCCGGGAGGGCCGCCGAGCAGTACTTC.

The chain uses TRBV7-3 and TRBJ2-7; D might be TRBD2 (6 bases). Trimming removed 2 bases at V and 9 bases at J, with 20 bases between. The CDR3 covers 15 residues. The germline CDR1 and CDR2 sequences are SGHTA and FQGTGA. CDR3 sequence: CASSLYSSGPGVQYF. CDR3 nucleotides: TGTGCCAGCAGCTTATATAGTAGCGGTCCCGGAGTGCAGTACTTC. Complete variable domain (other parts from reference TRBV7-3 and TRBJ2-7): GAGVSQTPSNKVTEKGKYVELRCDPISGHTALYWYRQSLGQGPEFLIYFQGTGAADDSGLPNDRFFAVRPEGSVSTLKIQRTERGDSAVYLCASSLYSSGPGVQYFGPGTRLTVT.

V gene TRBV6-5 combines with J gene TRBJ1-6; 9 bases map to TRBD1. The germline gives CDR1 MNHEY, CDR2 SVGAGI. The CDR3 consists of 15 residues. Trimming removed 2 bases from V and 5 bases from J; junction bases left unmatched: 1. The CDR3 reads CASSYGTGNNSPLHF. In nucleotides, the CDR3 is TGTGCCAGCAGTTACGGGACAGGGAATAATTCACCCCTCCACTTT.

The V call is TRBV18, the J call TRBJ2-7; TRBD1 might be the D (5 bases). Trimming pared 2 bases from V and 3 bases from J, leaving 20 bases between. Looked up from germline, CDR1 is KGHSH and CDR2 is LQKENI. This CDR3 spans 17 amino acids. CDR3 amino acids: CASSPMNLQGRSYEQYV. The CDR3 coding sequence is TGTGCCAGCTCACCAATGAACCTCCAGGGCCGAAGCTACGAGCAGTACGTC.